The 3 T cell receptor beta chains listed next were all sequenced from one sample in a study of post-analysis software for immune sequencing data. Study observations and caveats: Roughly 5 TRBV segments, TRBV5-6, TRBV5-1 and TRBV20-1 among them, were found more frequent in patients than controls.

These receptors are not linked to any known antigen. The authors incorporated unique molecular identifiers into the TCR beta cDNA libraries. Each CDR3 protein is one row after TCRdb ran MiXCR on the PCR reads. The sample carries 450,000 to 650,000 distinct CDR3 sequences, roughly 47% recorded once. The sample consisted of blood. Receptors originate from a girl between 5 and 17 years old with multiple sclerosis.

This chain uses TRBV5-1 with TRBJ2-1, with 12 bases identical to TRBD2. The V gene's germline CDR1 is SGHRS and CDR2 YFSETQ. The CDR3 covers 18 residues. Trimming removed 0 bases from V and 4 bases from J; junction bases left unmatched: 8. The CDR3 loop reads CASSLELAGGRFYNEQFF. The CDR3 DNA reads TGCGCCAGCAGCTTGGAACTAGCGGGAGGCCGGTTTTACAATGAGCAGTTCTTC.

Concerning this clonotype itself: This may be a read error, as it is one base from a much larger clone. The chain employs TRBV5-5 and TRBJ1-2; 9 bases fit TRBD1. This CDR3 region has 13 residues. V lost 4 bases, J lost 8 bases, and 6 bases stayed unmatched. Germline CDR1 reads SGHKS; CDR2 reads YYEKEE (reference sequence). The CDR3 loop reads CASSRQGGGGYTF. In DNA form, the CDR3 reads TGTGCCAGCAGCAGACAGGGGGGGGGCGGCTACACCTTC.

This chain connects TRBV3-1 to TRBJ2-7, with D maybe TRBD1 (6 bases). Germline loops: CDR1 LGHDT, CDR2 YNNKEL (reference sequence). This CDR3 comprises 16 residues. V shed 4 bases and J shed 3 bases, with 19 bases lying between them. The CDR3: CASSRTSAEGGYEQYF. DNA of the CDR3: TGTGCCAGCAGCCGGACCTCAGCGGAAGGGGGCTACGAGCAGTACTTC.